This T cell receptor (beta chain) was sequenced in a study of sequential checkpoint blockade in melanoma. Clones were sequenced by immunoSEQ multiplex PCR, and TCRdb holds only the in-frame ones, with some missing. The top ten hold 12% of the sample, which has 30,000 to 40,000 clones, 86% seen once. Germline V lookup: CDR1 SEHNR, CDR2 FQNEAQ (reference sequence). Trimming removed 1 base from V and 7 bases from J, with 7 bases in between. The CDR3 covers 12 residues. Described treatment: randomized to nivolumab then ipilimumab (arm A) or the reverse (arm B). The sequence was collected from a human donor with melanoma. The chain is built from TRBV7-9 and TRBJ1-1; the D gene is possibly TRBD1 (6 bases). The specimen comprised CD8+ T cells sorted from blood (inferred from file names), sampled from a patient given nivolumab and ipilimumab in sequence. CDR3 in DNA: TGTGCCAGCAGCTTAGACAGGGTTGAAGCTTTCTTT. It translates to CASSLDRVEAFF.